This TCR beta chain was sequenced in a study of cytomegalovirus exposure and HLA in healthy donors. Study background: The approximately 120 validation repertoires, a later analysis reported, used the same platform as the 700 or so repertoires from the first cohort. General study findings and limits: First-cohort TCR clusters tended to co-occur in the 130 or so validation repertoires, a later analysis found.

Among the 120 subjects of the validation cohort, separate from the approximately 700-subject first cohort, were the donors. Assay: immunoSEQ multiplex PCR; the TCRdb copy retains only in-frame clones and omits some. The sample contains under 50,000 clones, over 85% of which appear only once. This clone is a singleton in its sample. Its antigen is as yet unknown. The TCR originated in a woman in her late teens or twenties in good health and CMV-seropositive. Sequenced material: PBMCs.

The CDR3 DNA reads TGTGCCAGCAGCCGAGGACTAGCCACAGATACGCAGTATTTT. It specifies CASSRGLATDTQYF. The chain joins TRBV4-2 to TRBJ2-3; 8 bases are shared with TRBD2. Per germline, CDR1 LGHNA and CDR2 YNFKEQ. The trim removed 4 bases at V and 2 bases at J, leaving 2 bases unmatched. The CDR3 loop spans 14 amino acids.